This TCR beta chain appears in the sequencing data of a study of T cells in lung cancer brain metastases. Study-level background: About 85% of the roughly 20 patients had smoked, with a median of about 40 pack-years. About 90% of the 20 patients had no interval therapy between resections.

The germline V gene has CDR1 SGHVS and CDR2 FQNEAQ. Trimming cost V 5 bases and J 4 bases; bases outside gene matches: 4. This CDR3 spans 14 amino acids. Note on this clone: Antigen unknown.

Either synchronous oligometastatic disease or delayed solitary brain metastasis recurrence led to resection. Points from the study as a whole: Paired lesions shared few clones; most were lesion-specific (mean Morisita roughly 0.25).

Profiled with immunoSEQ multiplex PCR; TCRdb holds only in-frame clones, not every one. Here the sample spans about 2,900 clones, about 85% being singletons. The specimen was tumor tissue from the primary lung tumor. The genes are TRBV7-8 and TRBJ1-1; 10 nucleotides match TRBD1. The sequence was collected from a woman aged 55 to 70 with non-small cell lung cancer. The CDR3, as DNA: TGTGCCAGCAGCCCCTGGACAGGGGGCACTGAAGCTTTCTTT. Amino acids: CASSPWTGGTEAFF.